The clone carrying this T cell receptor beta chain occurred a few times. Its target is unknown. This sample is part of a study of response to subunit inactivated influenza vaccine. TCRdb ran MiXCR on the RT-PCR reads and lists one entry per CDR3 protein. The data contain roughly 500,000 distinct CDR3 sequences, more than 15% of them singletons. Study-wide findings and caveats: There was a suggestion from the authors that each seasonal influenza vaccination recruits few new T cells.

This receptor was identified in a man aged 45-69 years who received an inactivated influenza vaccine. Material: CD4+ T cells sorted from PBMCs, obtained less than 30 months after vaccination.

CDR3 sequence: CASSQAAGLKQYF. In DNA, the CDR3 is TGCGCCAGCAGCCAAGCCGCAGGGTTGAAGCAGTACTTC. V is TRBV4-3 and J is TRBJ2-7; tentative D call: TRBD1 (5 bases). CDR3 size: 13 residues. Germline CDR1 is LGHNA and CDR2 is YSLEER. V dropped 1 base and J dropped 8 bases, with 12 bases sitting between them.